This section outlines one T cell receptor (beta chain) sequence together with its context. This sample was taken from a study of blood T cell repertoires in COVID-19. Losses at the gene ends were 4 bases for V and 4 bases for J; bases not matched to a gene: 4. This CDR3 has 15 amino acids. Per germline, CDR1 ENHRY and CDR2 SYGVKD. Clones were sequenced by immunoSEQ multiplex PCR, and TCRdb holds only the in-frame ones, with some missing. The sample carries some 220,000 clones, 75% to 90% recorded once. The chain is built from TRBV10-3 and TRBJ1-5; 10 bases are a match to TRBD1. The source material was PBMCs or T cells enriched from blood (not recorded which). This TCR derives from a woman under 30 in a cohort exposed to, infected with or recovered from COVID-19 (not recorded which). The CDR3 protein is CAISGTGQGNQPQHF. CDR3 in DNA: TGTGCCATCAGTGGTACGGGACAGGGGAATCAGCCCCAGCATTTT.